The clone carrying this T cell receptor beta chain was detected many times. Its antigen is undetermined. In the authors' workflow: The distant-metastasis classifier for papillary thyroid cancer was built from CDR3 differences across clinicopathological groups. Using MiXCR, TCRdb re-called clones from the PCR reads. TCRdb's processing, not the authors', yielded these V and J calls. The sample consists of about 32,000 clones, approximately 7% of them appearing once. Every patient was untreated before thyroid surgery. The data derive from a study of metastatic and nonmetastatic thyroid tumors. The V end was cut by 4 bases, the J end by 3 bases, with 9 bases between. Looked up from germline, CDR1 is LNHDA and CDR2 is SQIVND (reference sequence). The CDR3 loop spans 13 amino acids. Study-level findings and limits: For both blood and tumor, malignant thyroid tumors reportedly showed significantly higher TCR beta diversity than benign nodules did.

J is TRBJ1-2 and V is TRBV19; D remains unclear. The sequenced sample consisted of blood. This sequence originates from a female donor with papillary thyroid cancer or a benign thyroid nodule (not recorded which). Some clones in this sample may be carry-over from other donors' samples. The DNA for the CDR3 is TGTGCCAGTAGTAAGAGGGCGGACTATGGCTACACCTTC. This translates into CASSKRADYGYTF.